Listed below are T cell receptor beta chains from one sample, sequenced in a study of blood T cell repertoires in COVID-19. Clones were read by immunoSEQ multiplex PCR, and TCRdb kept only the in-frame ones, dropping some. The profile shows more than 150,000 clones, around four fifths of them singletons. The material sequenced was PBMCs or T cells enriched from blood (not recorded which). These TCRs come from a woman aged 55-75 years who had recovered from COVID-19. Each CDR3 is given with its conserved first and last residue. Each record gives: V gene, clone size, D gene, J gene, CDR3 protein, CDR3 DNA. The D gene is left open where the match is weak. The size of a clone is reported for some rows only, either as once, few or many, or as a class for expanded clones.

v_call: TRBV12-5
clone_size: .
d_call: TRBD1
j_call: TRBJ1-2
cdr3_aa: CASGLDTLLTGGYGYTF
cdr3_nt: TGTGCTAGTGGTTTGGACACTTTATTGACAGGGGGCTATGGCTACACCTTC

v_call: TRBV29-1
clone_size: .
d_call: .
j_call: TRBJ2-1
cdr3_aa: CSVELMTAYNEQFF
cdr3_nt: TGCAGCGTTGAATTAATGACAGCATACAATGAGCAGTTCTTC

v_call: TRBV6-5
clone_size: .
d_call: TRBD2
j_call: TRBJ2-7
cdr3_aa: CASSLEAGEQYF
cdr3_nt: TGTGCCAGCAGCCTGGAAGCGGGGGAGCAGTACTTC

v_call: TRBV6-5
clone_size: .
d_call: .
j_call: TRBJ1-3
cdr3_aa: CASSPEGDTIYF
cdr3_nt: TGTGCCAGCAGTCCAGAAGGGGACACCATATATTTT

v_call: TRBV11-2
clone_size: .
d_call: TRBD2
j_call: TRBJ2-2
cdr3_aa: CASSFSGRVAGELFF
cdr3_nt: TGTGCCAGCAGCTTTAGCGGGAGGGTCGCCGGGGAGCTGTTTTTT

v_call: TRBV30
clone_size: .
d_call: .
j_call: TRBJ1-5
cdr3_aa: CAWSGGNLNQPQHF
cdr3_nt: TGTGCCTGGAGTGGCGGCAACCTCAATCAGCCCCAGCATTTT

v_call: TRBV2
clone_size: .
d_call: .
j_call: TRBJ1-2
cdr3_aa: CASSEVGTRLGYGYTF
cdr3_nt: TGTGCCAGCAGTGAAGTGGGGACTCGCCTGGGGTATGGCTACACCTTC

v_call: TRBV5-6
clone_size: .
d_call: .
j_call: TRBJ2-7
cdr3_aa: CASNFNGRSSYEQYF
cdr3_nt: TGTGCCAGCAACTTTAATGGGAGGAGCTCCTACGAGCAGTACTTC

v_call: TRBV3-1/TRBV3-2
clone_size: .
d_call: TRBD1
j_call: TRBJ1-4
cdr3_aa: CASSLSGGFNEKLFF
cdr3_nt: TGTGCCAGCAGCTTGTCAGGGGGTTTTAATGAAAAACTGTTTTTT

v_call: TRBV2
clone_size: .
d_call: .
j_call: TRBJ1-2
cdr3_aa: CASSLTGTYGYTF
cdr3_nt: TGTGCCAGCAGTCTCACAGGAACCTATGGCTACACCTTC

v_call: TRBV7-9
clone_size: .
d_call: TRBD2
j_call: TRBJ2-1
cdr3_aa: CASSTRLASRQFF
cdr3_nt: TGTGCCAGCAGCACCCGACTAGCTAGTAGGCAGTTCTTC

v_call: TRBV2
clone_size: once
d_call: .
j_call: TRBJ2-1
cdr3_aa: CASIPRFANEQFF
cdr3_nt: TGTGCCAGCATTCCTAGATTTGCAAATGAGCAGTTCTTC

v_call: TRBV10-2
clone_size: .
d_call: .
j_call: TRBJ1-1
cdr3_aa: CASSEPVRQLNTEAFF
cdr3_nt: TGCGCCAGCAGTGAACCTGTAAGACAGCTGAACACTGAAGCTTTCTTT

v_call: TRBV21-1
clone_size: .
d_call: .
j_call: TRBJ2-7
cdr3_aa: CASSKVQRGPPPYEQYF
cdr3_nt: TGTGCCAGCAGCAAAGTCCAAAGGGGGCCACCCCCCTACGAGCAGTACTTC

v_call: TRBV28
clone_size: .
d_call: .
j_call: TRBJ2-5
cdr3_aa: CASSLLQETQYF
cdr3_nt: TGTGCCAGCAGCCTGTTACAAGAGACCCAGTACTTC

v_call: TRBV5-4
clone_size: .
d_call: TRBD1
j_call: TRBJ1-1
cdr3_aa: CASSPQGMNTEAFF
cdr3_nt: TGTGCCAGCAGTCCACAGGGGATGAACACTGAAGCTTTCTTT

v_call: TRBV7-3
clone_size: .
d_call: .
j_call: TRBJ2-5
cdr3_aa: CASSFPGSETQYF
cdr3_nt: TGTGCCAGCAGCTTTCCAGGGTCGGAGACCCAGTACTTC

v_call: TRBV2
clone_size: .
d_call: .
j_call: TRBJ1-5
cdr3_aa: CAVNEYSNQPQHF
cdr3_nt: TGTGCCGTAAATGAGTATAGCAATCAGCCCCAGCATTTT

v_call: TRBV28
clone_size: .
d_call: TRBD1
j_call: TRBJ1-1
cdr3_aa: CASSTGTGGVQGEAFF
cdr3_nt: TGTGCCAGCAGTACCGGGACAGGGGGGGTCCAAGGTGAGGCTTTCTTT

v_call: TRBV4-1
clone_size: .
d_call: .
j_call: TRBJ1-6
cdr3_aa: CASSRDYNSPLHF
cdr3_nt: TGCGCCAGCAGTCGGGACTATAATTCACCCCTCCACTTT

v_call: TRBV5-1
clone_size: .
d_call: .
j_call: TRBJ1-1
cdr3_aa: CASSRGGLSTEAFF
cdr3_nt: TGCGCCAGCAGCCGCGGGGGTCTAAGCACTGAAGCTTTCTTT

v_call: TRBV28
clone_size: .
d_call: TRBD2
j_call: TRBJ2-3
cdr3_aa: CASSWDYRMRTDTQYF
cdr3_nt: TGTGCCAGCAGTTGGGACTACCGAATGCGCACAGATACGCAGTATTTT

v_call: TRBV11-2
clone_size: .
d_call: TRBD1
j_call: TRBJ1-3
cdr3_aa: CASSSAGDRFPDTIYF
cdr3_nt: TGTGCCAGCAGCTCGGCCGGGGACAGATTTCCGGACACCATATATTTT

v_call: TRBV11-2
clone_size: .
d_call: .
j_call: TRBJ1-5
cdr3_aa: CASSLGPSPAIRANQPQHF
cdr3_nt: TGTGCCAGCAGCTTAGGTCCTAGCCCGGCCATAAGGGCCAATCAGCCCCAGCATTTT

v_call: TRBV12-3/TRBV12-4
clone_size: few
d_call: .
j_call: TRBJ1-6
cdr3_aa: CASSLTSSSPLHF
cdr3_nt: TGTGCCAGCAGTTTAACGTCTAGTTCACCCCTCCACTTT

v_call: TRBV14
clone_size: .
d_call: .
j_call: TRBJ2-1
cdr3_aa: CASSVGLLNEQFF
cdr3_nt: TGTGCCAGCAGCGTGGGACTTCTAAATGAGCAGTTCTTC